This T cell receptor beta chain was obtained from a study of cytomegalovirus exposure and HLA in healthy donors. PCR was performed using 60 Vbeta and 13 Jbeta primers. Repertoires were generated with immunoSEQ multiplex PCR, while TCRdb's copy carries only in-frame clones and drops some. In the table there are under 200,000 clones, roughly 77% of which are singletons. On this clone itself: Antigen: not known.

Nominal health characterized the donors when sampled, though unrecorded immune exposures were likely. Study-wide results and limits: Sequencing likely generated an artifact that appeared as a cluster of highly shared sequence variants. Because they were indistinguishable, some V segments, including TRBV6-2 and TRBV6-3, were excluded. Accurate predictions that matched the HLA-A and HLA-B alleles of most subjects were reportedly made from TCR beta sequences.

Germline CDR1 and CDR2: SGHKS and YYEKEE (reference sequence). This CDR3 has 15 residues. After removal of 4 bases from V and 2 bases from J, the junction contained 8 bases not matched to a gene. Sequences were obtained from PBMCs. The chain is built from TRBV5-5 and TRBJ2-7, with 8 nucleotides matching TRBD2. This clonotype was sampled from a male donor in good health and CMV-seronegative. CDR3 loop: CASSLGLVSTYEQYF. The CDR3 bases are TGTGCCAGCAGCCTGGGACTAGTGAGTACCTACGAGCAGTACTTC.